The TCR beta chain under discussion was sequenced for a study of STAT5B mutations in CD4+ large granular lymphocyte leukemia. Points from the study as a whole: No patients shared main leukemic clonotypes, though about 24% appeared at low frequency elsewhere. Top patient clones used TRBV06 genes more often: 8/27 versus 2/35 in controls.

Sequencing was performed with immunoSEQ multiplex PCR; in TCRdb, only in-frame clones are kept and a portion is missing. The sample has tens of thousands of clones, around three quarters seen once. Healthy controls were blood donor buffy coats. By its share, this clone is medium-sized. The antigen is undetermined. This sample includes further DNA sequences coding for the same CDR3. The trim removed 4 bases at V and 2 bases at J, leaving 0 bases unmatched. The germline CDR1 and CDR2 sequences are SGHNT and YENEEA. CDR3 length: 13 residues. Sequenced input: CD4+ T cells from blood buffy coats. This chain joins TRBV11-3 and TRBJ2-7; 9 bases line up with TRBD1. The receptor was derived from a human donor in good health. The CDR3 coding sequence is TGTGCCAGCAGCTGGGACAGGGCCTACGAGCAGTACTTC. This gives the protein CASSWDRAYEQYF.